The clone carrying this T cell receptor beta chain was counted between two and nine times. The sample originates from a study of T-cell reconstitution after alpha-beta-depleted transplantation in children. The V and J ends lost 7 bases and 4 bases respectively, with 13 bases between them. CDR1 is MDHEN and CDR2 is SYDVKM in the germline V gene. The CDR3 is 13 residues long. This sample's TCRbeta library carried unique molecular identifier barcodes. TCRdb fed the PCR reads into MiXCR, producing one record per CDR3 protein. The top ten hold less than 2.5% of the sample, which has roughly 300,000 distinct CDR3 sequences, 10% seen once.

The chain recombines TRBV28 with TRBJ1-2, with D maybe TRBD1 (6 bases). This sample comprised PBMCs from the stem cell graft donor, obtained from the stem cell graft. This TCR derives from a human donor who donated a stem cell graft to a child with acute lymphoblastic leukemia. In DNA form, the CDR3 reads TGTGCCAGCAATATGGGACATCTCTATGGCTACACCTTC. Translating it yields CASNMGHLYGYTF.